This TCR beta chain is drawn from a study of graft-versus-host responses after intestinal transplantation. Study overall: Transplant types were multivisceral, liver-intestinal, or isolated intestinal.

The length of the CDR3 is 13 residues. V was cut by 3 bases and J by 9 bases, with 15 bases left in between. CDR1 is SGDLS and CDR2 is YYNGEE in the germline V gene. Assay: immunoSEQ multiplex PCR; the TCRdb copy retains only in-frame clones and omits some. The repertoire holds about 120,000 clones, roughly nine tenths seen once, with roughly 0.2% in the top ten. As regards this clone: Its antigen is unknown.

The chain joins TRBV9 to TRBJ1-2; D unclear. This TCR came from a human donor who received an intestinal transplant. This specimen consisted of unstimulated CD4+ T cells sorted from spleen or lymph node cells, obtained before intestinal transplant. The CDR3 is CASSALKAGSYTF. As DNA, the CDR3 is TGTGCCAGCAGCGCATTAAAAGCAGGCAGCTACACCTTC.